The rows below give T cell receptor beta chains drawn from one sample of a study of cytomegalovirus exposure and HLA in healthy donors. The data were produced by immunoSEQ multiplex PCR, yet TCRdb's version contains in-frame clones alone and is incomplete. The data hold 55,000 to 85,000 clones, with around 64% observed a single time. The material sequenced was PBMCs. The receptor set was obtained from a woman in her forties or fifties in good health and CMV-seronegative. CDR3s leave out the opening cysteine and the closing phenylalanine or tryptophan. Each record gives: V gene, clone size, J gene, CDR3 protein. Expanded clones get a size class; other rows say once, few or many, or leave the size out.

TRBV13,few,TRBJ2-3,ASSLGLWGRASTDTQY
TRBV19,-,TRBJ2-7,ASSSQVRYEQY
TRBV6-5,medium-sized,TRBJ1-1,ASSTAGRLNTEAF
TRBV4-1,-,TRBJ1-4,ASSQVVMGPLSEKLF
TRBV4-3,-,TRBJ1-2,ASSRVRTGGNQA
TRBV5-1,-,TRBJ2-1,ASSSQSASNEQF
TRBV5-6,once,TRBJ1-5,ASSPTGGQPQH
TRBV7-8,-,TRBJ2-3,ASSFLAGQVDTQY
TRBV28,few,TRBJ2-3,ATTRGRTDTQY
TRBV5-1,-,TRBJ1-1,ASSLDTNTEAF
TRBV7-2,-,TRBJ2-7,ASSLVRGSSYEQY
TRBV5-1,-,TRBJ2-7,ASSLGLGHEQY
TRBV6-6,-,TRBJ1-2,ASSFDSGGYT
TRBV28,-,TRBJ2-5,ASSVTTGQETQY
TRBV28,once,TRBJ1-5,ASSPIGASHYQPQH
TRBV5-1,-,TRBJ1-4,ASSFDRGYEKLF
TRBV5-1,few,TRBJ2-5,ASSLAGAETQY
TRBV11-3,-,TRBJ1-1,ASGGGQNTEAF
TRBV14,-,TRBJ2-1,ASSASPISGWSSYNEQF
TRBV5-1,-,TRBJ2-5,ASSLADTLETQY
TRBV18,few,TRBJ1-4,ASSPETGWDEKLF
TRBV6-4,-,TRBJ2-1,ASSPSSVGEQF
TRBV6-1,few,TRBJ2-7,ASSERPGQGEYEQY
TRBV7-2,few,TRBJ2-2,ASSFVAPTDTGELF
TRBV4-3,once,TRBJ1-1,ASSQERGQMNTEAF
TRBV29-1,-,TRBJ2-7,SASAGGYEQY
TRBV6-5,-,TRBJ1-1,ASSPEVGTEAF
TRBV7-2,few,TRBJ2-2,ASTFFTGELF
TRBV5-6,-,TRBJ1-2,ASSQGRADGYYGYT
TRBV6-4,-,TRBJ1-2,ASREPGGYGYT
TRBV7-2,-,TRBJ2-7,ASSLADSQYYEQY
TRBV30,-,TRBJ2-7,AWDRGTTYEQY
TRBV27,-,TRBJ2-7,ASSSPGLYYEQY
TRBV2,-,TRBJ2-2,ASSFHTGELF
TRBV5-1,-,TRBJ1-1,ASSTLFREDNTEAF
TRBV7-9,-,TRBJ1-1,ASSLEGAFTEAF
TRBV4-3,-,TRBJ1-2,ASSQDDRVPLGYT
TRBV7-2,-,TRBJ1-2,ASSLVREGYGYT
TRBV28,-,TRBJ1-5,ASHDRANQPQH
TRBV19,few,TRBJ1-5,ASSGQDRDNQPQH
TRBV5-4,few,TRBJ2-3,ASSLGLAGVVDTQY
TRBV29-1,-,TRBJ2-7,SVRGLAEEPSNEQY
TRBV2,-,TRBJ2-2,ASSEIEDGELF
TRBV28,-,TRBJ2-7,ASRGYGTGGYEQY
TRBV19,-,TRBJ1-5,ATRPRGGQPQH